The 14 T cell receptor beta chains presented below share a single source sample, sequenced in a study of T cell clonotyping in hematopoietic cell transplantation (dated by TCRdb to the early 2020s). This specimen's time point label, interpreted: recipient sample about 28 days before transplant, after cytoreduction. Libraries were prepared through the immunoSEQ multiplex PCR assay. Sourced from immuneACCESS, this table was stored by TCRdb with only in-frame sequences that have V and J called. A share of the clones is absent; for the studies checked, an unresolved V gene accounts for under half, and the remainder has no known explanation. This sample comprises about 13,000 clones, 80% to 85% of them detected only once. The ten most abundant clones make up approximately 15% of the sample. The input for sequencing was peripheral blood mononuclear cells, taken before stem cell transplant. All receptors derive from a man in his 60s with acute myeloid leukemia. Some clones in this sample may be carry-over from other donors' samples.

The CDR3 DNA reads as TGTGCCAGCAGCTTTGGGCCCACTGAAGCTTTCTTT. Translating gives CASSFGPTEAFF. The chain uses TRBV7-9 and TRBJ1-1; D gene unclear. The CDR3 runs 12 residues. Germline-derived CDR1 and CDR2 are SEHNR and FQNEAQ (reference sequence). V shed 3 bases and J shed 4 bases, with 6 bases lying between them.

The chain recombines TRBV14 with TRBJ2-5; D is uncertain. V was cut by 1 base and J by 5 bases, with 11 bases left in between. Germline values: CDR1 SGHDN, CDR2 FVKESK. This CDR3 has 14 residues. The CDR3: CASSQGARSETQYF. CDR3 sequence (DNA): TGTGCCAGCAGCCAAGGAGCTAGGTCGGAGACCCAGTACTTC.

The rearrangement uses TRBV7-8 and TRBJ2-1; TRBD2 matches 15 bases. The CDR3 runs 19 residues. Trimming took 5 bases from V and 4 from J; bases not matched to a gene: 12. CDR1 is SGHVS and CDR2 is FQNEAQ in the germline V gene. CDR3 protein: CASSHPGLAGGNLYNEQFF. In DNA, the CDR3 is TGTGCCAGCAGCCACCCGGGACTAGCGGGGGGCAATTTATACAATGAGCAGTTCTTC.

The CDR3 spells CASSGSGGGNTEAFF. CDR3 DNA sequence: TGCGCCAGCAGCGGATCAGGGGGTGGGAACACTGAAGCTTTCTTT. The chain is built from TRBV5-1 and TRBJ1-1, with 7 bases fitting TRBD1. The CDR3 runs 15 residues. Germline V gene sequence: CDR1 SGHRS, CDR2 YFSETQ. Unmatched junction bases numbered 7, after V lost 4 bases and J lost 1 base.

This chain links TRBV7-3 with TRBJ2-5, with 7 nucleotides matching TRBD2. CDR3 length: 13 residues. Trimming cost V 5 bases and J 4 bases; bases outside gene matches: 4. The V gene's germline CDR1 is SGHTA and CDR2 FQGTGA. CDR3 coding DNA: TGTGCCAGCAGCCCGCCGGGGGGAGAGACCCAGTACTTC. Amino acids: CASSPPGGETQYF.

The genes are TRBV7-9 and TRBJ1-1, with D possibly matching TRBD1 (5 bases). Germline lookup yields CDR1 SEHNR and CDR2 FQNEAQ (reference sequence). V lost 1 base, J lost 11 bases, and 8 bases lay in between. The CDR3 is 11 residues long. CDR3 DNA: TGTGCCAGCAGCTTAGAGGGGTTGGCTTTCTTT. This translates into CASSLEGLAFF.

J is TRBJ2-7 and V is TRBV29-1; D is possibly TRBD1 (6 bases). V was shortened by 5 bases and J by 3 bases, with 8 bases between the two germline ends. CDR3 size: 11 residues. Germline values: CDR1 SQVTM, CDR2 ANQGSEA. The CDR3 DNA sequence: TGCAGCGTTCAACAGGGCTACGAGCAGTACTTC. As protein: CSVQQGYEQYF.

This clone came up a few times. The chain uses TRBV20-1 and TRBJ1-1, with D unclear. Trimming pared 5 bases from V and 7 bases from J, leaving 11 bases between. Germline loops: CDR1 DFQATT, CDR2 SNEGSKA (reference sequence). The CDR3 runs 11 residues. This CDR3 reads CSAAAAYEAFF. DNA for the CDR3: TGCAGTGCTGCGGCAGCTTATGAAGCTTTCTTT.

The chain recombines TRBV10-3 with TRBJ2-1; a possible D gene is TRBD2 (7 bases). CDR3 length equals 14 residues. Per germline, CDR1 ENHRY and CDR2 SYGVKD. Trimming took 6 bases from V and 10 from J, leaving 19 bases between them. The CDR3 DNA reads TGTGCCATCAGCGGGACACCCGGGGGGAGGGAGCAGTTCTTC. Its translation: CAISGTPGGREQFF.

The rearrangement links TRBV25-1 to TRBJ2-2, with 7 bases that match TRBD2. In germline, CDR1 is MGHDK, CDR2 SYGVNS. This CDR3 contains 15 residues. V trimming: 6 bases; J trimming: 3 bases; junction bases outside the gene matches: 7. CDR3 nucleotide sequence: TGTGCCAGCAGGGGGGGGTATCCCTACACCGGGGAGCTGTTTTTT. It yields the protein CASRGGYPYTGELFF.

J is TRBJ2-1 and V is TRBV11-2; weak D call: TRBD1 (6 bases). Per germline, CDR1 SGHAT and CDR2 FQNNGV. With 6 bases removed from V and 1 base from J, the gap between germline ends came to 16 bases. CDR3 size: 16 residues. The CDR3 reads CASRGKGVESYNEQFF. In DNA form, the CDR3 reads TGTGCCAGCAGGGGGAAGGGGGTAGAGTCCTACAATGAGCAGTTCTTC.

The chain employs TRBV9 and TRBJ1-2; 7 nucleotides line up with TRBD1. The CDR3 consists of 15 residues. Germline CDR1 is SGDLS and CDR2 is YYNGEE. J lost 1 base, V lost 3 bases, and 6 bases had no gene match. CDR3 DNA sequence: TGTGCCAGCAGCGCTCGGGACAGTATTAACTATGGCTACACCTTC. Amino acid sequence: CASSARDSINYGYTF.

The V and J genes are TRBV4-3 and TRBJ2-7, with D perhaps TRBD1 (6 bases). Germline loops: CDR1 LGHNA, CDR2 YSLEER. The V gene lost 3 bases and the J gene lost 5 bases, with 11 bases spanning the gap. This CDR3 is built from 13 residues. The chain's CDR3 is CASSQRTEDEQYF. CDR3 nucleotides: TGCGCCAGCAGCCAGCGGACAGAAGACGAGCAGTACTTC.

V gene TRBV29-1 combines with J gene TRBJ1-2; TRBD1 might be the D (5 bases). The germline V and J ends were trimmed by 8 bases and 4 bases, with 14 bases remaining between them. Germline CDR1 and CDR2: SQVTM and ANQGSEA. The CDR3 has 12 amino acids. The CDR3 region is CSSGGGIYGYTF. CDR3 in DNA: TGCAGCTCTGGGGGAGGTATCTATGGCTACACCTTC.